The 19 T cell receptor beta chains reported below all come from one sample, sequenced in a study of cytomegalovirus exposure and HLA in healthy donors. Primers for the PCR totalled 60 Vbeta and 13 Jbeta. Sequencing used immunoSEQ multiplex PCR; TCRdb keeps in-frame clones, though not all of them. The sample holds about 230,000 clones; around 80% are singletons and the top ten take approximately 0.47%. Sequenced input: PBMCs. These receptors originate from a boy between 5 and 17 years old in good health and CMV-seronegative.

The V gene is TRBV27, the J gene TRBJ1-4; D is uncertain. Between the trimmed V and J ends, which lost 3 bases and 3 bases, there was a span of 8 bases. The length of the CDR3 is 14 residues. Per germline, CDR1 MNHEY and CDR2 SMNVEV (reference sequence). The CDR3 region has the DNA TGTGCCAGCAGTTTTGTTAGTTCTAATGAAAAACTGTTTTTT. This sequence encodes CASSFVSSNEKLFF.

The V call is TRBV10-3, the J call TRBJ2-3; 13 bases fit TRBD2. V lost 6 bases to trimming and J lost 0 bases; unmatched junction nucleotides: 9. This CDR3 comprises 18 residues. In germline, CDR1 is ENHRY, CDR2 SYGVKD. This CDR3 reads CAIRDSGTSGTSTDTQYF. For the CDR3, the DNA is TGTGCCATCAGGGATTCCGGGACTAGCGGGACTAGCACAGATACGCAGTATTTT.

The chain has TRBV5-1 and TRBJ2-3; maybe TRBD2 (6 bases). The CDR3 consists of 13 residues. Per germline, CDR1 SGHRS and CDR2 YFSETQ. V was trimmed by 6 bases and J by 2 bases, leaving 10 bases between them. CDR3 bases: TGCGCCAGCACAGTAGCGGCCACAGATACGCAGTATTTT. Translation gives CASTVAATDTQYF.

V and J are TRBV7-9 and TRBJ2-5; maybe TRBD2 (6 bases). The assigned J gene may be wrong: the sequence end matches TRBJ2-7 better. The germline gives CDR1 SEHNR, CDR2 FQNEAQ (reference sequence). This CDR3 region has 14 residues. In nucleotides, the CDR3 is TGTGCCAGCAGGGGAGCGGGCCGCTCCTACGAGCAGTACTTC. As protein: CASRGAGRSYEQYF.

The J gene is TRBJ1-1, the V gene TRBV10-3, with a tentative D call TRBD1 (6 bases). CDR1 and CDR2 (germline): ENHRY, SYGVKD. This CDR3 is 16 amino acids long. Deletions cut 6 bases from V and 5 bases from J, with 22 bases between. The CDR3 is CAIRQGLPYKQTEAFF. The CDR3 coding sequence is TGTGCCATCAGGCAGGGGCTCCCCTATAAACAGACTGAAGCTTTCTTT.

In its sample, this clone was seen once. This chain links TRBV5-4 with TRBJ1-1, with 7 bases fitting TRBD1. Germline V gives CDR1 SGHNT, CDR2 YYREEE (reference sequence). The J segment lost 1 base and the V segment lost 0 bases, leaving 3 bases of the junction unmatched. There are 15 residues in the CDR3. In nucleotides, the CDR3 is TGTGCCAGCAGCTTGGTGAGGACAGGGAACACTGAAGCTTTCTTT. Its translation is CASSLVRTGNTEAFF.

The chain couples TRBV5-4 to TRBJ2-5, with TRBD2 matching over 16 bases. The CDR3 has 18 residues. CDR1 and CDR2 (germline): SGHNT, YYREEE (reference sequence). With 6 bases clipped from V and 5 bases from J, the junction kept 13 bases outside the gene matches. CDR3 sequence reads: CASTEAGLAGGTWETQYF. The CDR3 nucleotides are TGTGCCAGCACCGAAGCGGGACTAGCGGGGGGGACTTGGGAGACCCAGTACTTC.

The J gene is TRBJ2-1, the V gene TRBV6-1, with D possibly TRBD2 on 6 matching bases. The CDR3 runs 13 residues. Trimming removed 7 bases at V and 5 bases at J, with 12 bases between. Germline V gene data show CDR1 as MNHNS and CDR2 as SASEGT. The CDR3 bases are TGTGCCAGCACTCCGGGAGCTGACAATGAGCAGTTCTTC. Its translation is CASTPGADNEQFF.

V usage is TRBV5-4 and J usage is TRBJ2-3, with TRBD2 identical over 8 bases. The CDR3 length is 14 residues. With V trimmed by 4 bases and J by 6 bases, 7 bases remained unmatched. In germline, CDR1 is SGHNT, CDR2 YYREEE (reference sequence). The CDR3 sequence: CASSPGGSTDTQYF. As DNA, the CDR3 is TGTGCCAGCAGCCCGGGAGGGTCAACCGATACGCAGTATTTT.

The chain recombines TRBV10-1 with TRBJ2-2; possibly TRBD2 for D (5 bases). V lost 0 bases and J 2 bases, leaving 10 bases between the germline ends. The CDR3 sequence is 16 residues long. Looked up from germline, CDR1 is WNHNN and CDR2 is SYGVQD (reference sequence). As DNA, the CDR3 is TGCGCCAGCAGTGAGTCGAGGGCGGAAAACACCGGGGAGCTGTTTTTT. It translates to CASSESRAENTGELFF.

This rearrangement joins TRBV15 to TRBJ2-7; D is undetermined. V was pared by 1 base and J by 4 bases, with 11 bases between. The germline V gene has CDR1 LNHNV and CDR2 YYDKDF (reference sequence). The CDR3 spans 14 residues. The CDR3 coding sequence is TGTGCCACCAGCAGAGGCAAGACTTTATACGAGCAGTACTTC. Protein: CATSRGKTLYEQYF.

The count of this clone is one. V is TRBV6-5 and J is TRBJ1-2, with 7 bases fitting TRBD1. The CDR3 extends over 14 amino acids. The germline gives CDR1 MNHEY, CDR2 SVGAGI. V trimming: 0 bases; J trimming: 8 bases; junction bases outside the gene matches: 6. The CDR3 is CASSYSRGLSGYTF. CDR3 nucleotide sequence: TGTGCCAGCAGTTACTCGAGGGGGCTGTCGGGCTACACCTTC.

The chain is built from TRBV19 and TRBJ1-3; D is uncertain. Per the germline V gene, CDR1 is LNHDA and CDR2 is SQIVND (reference sequence). The CDR3 totals 15 residues. Trimming stripped 4 bases from V and 2 bases from J, with 12 bases between. CDR3: CASSRRPGPGNTIYF. CDR3 DNA sequence: TGTGCCAGTAGTAGGCGTCCAGGTCCTGGAAACACCATATATTTT.

V usage is TRBV19 and J usage is TRBJ1-1, with D possibly being TRBD1 (5 bases). The CDR3 length is 15 residues. CDR1 is LNHDA, CDR2 SQIVND, per germline (reference sequence). V shed 5 bases and J shed 1 base, with 14 bases lying between them. The CDR3 region is CASSPRAGPNTEAFF. The CDR3 DNA is TGTGCCAGTAGTCCTCGGGCAGGGCCGAACACTGAAGCTTTCTTT.

The chain recombines TRBV25-1 with TRBJ1-4; 9 positions agree with TRBD1. Germline values: CDR1 MGHDK, CDR2 SYGVNS. The length of the CDR3 is 13 residues. The trim removed 6 bases at V and 7 bases at J, leaving 3 bases unmatched. CDR3 protein: CASRGTGREKLFF. As DNA, the CDR3 is TGTGCCAGCAGGGGGACAGGGCGTGAAAAACTGTTTTTT.

The chain combines TRBV30 with TRBJ2-7; weak D call: TRBD1 (6 bases). Trimming left V 2 bases short and J 3 bases short, with 8 bases between. Per germline, CDR1 GTSNPN and CDR2 SVGIG (reference sequence). The CDR3 consists of 12 residues. CDR3 nucleotides: TGTGCCTGGAGTCCGACAGGCTACGAGCAGTACTTC. Translation: CAWSPTGYEQYF.

The V call is TRBV7-9, the J call TRBJ2-3; D is perhaps TRBD2 (5 bases). CDR3 length equals 13 residues. Germline CDR1 and CDR2: SEHNR and FQNEAQ (reference sequence). V gave up 5 bases and J gave up 4 bases, with 10 bases separating them. The CDR3 loop reads CASSLRGPDTQYF. CDR3 DNA sequence: TGTGCCAGCAGCCTACGGGGTCCAGATACGCAGTATTTT. Full variable domain (remainder filled in from reference TRBV7-9 and TRBJ2-3): DTGVSQNPRHKITKRGQNVTFRCDPISEHNRLYWYRQTLGQGPEFLTYFQNEAQLEKSRLLSDRFSAERPKGSFSTLEIQRTEQGDSAMYLCASSLRGPDTQYFGPGTRLTVL.

V gene TRBV9 combines with J gene TRBJ2-5; perhaps TRBD2 as D (5 bases). This CDR3 contains 17 residues. In germline, CDR1 is SGDLS, CDR2 YYNGEE. V lost 2 bases and J 6 bases, leaving 23 bases between the germline ends. The CDR3 sequence: CASSVDIGLGSGKTQYF. DNA of the CDR3: TGTGCCAGCAGCGTCGATATTGGGTTGGGGTCCGGGAAGACCCAGTACTTC.

The gene calls are TRBV29-1 and TRBJ2-1, with TRBD2 matching 11 bases. Germline V gives CDR1 SQVTM, CDR2 ANQGSEA. This CDR3 region has 14 residues. Trimming cost V 6 bases and J 2 bases; bases outside gene matches: 3. CDR3 in DNA: TGCAGCGTACCGACTAGCGGGGCCTACAATGAGCAGTTCTTC. Translation: CSVPTSGAYNEQFF.